This is a list of T cell receptor beta chains from one sample in a study of T cells in Graves' hyperthyroidism and ophthalmopathy. Using its own MiXCR run on the multiplex PCR reads, TCRdb lists one record per CDR3 protein. Here the sample spans around 100,000 distinct CDR3 sequences, roughly 50% being singletons. The specimen sequenced was blood. The receptors stem from a man aged 40-49 years with Graves' hyperthyroidism. The CDR3 runs from the conserved cysteine through the conserved F or W. The D gene is left open where the match is weak. The size of a clone is reported for some rows only, either as once, few or many, or as a class for expanded clones.

j_gene: TRBJ2-3
v_gene: TRBV5-1
abundance: many
d_gene: .
CDR3aa: CASTKENTDTQYF
CDR3nt: TGCGCCAGCACGAAGGAGAACACAGATACGCAGTATTTT

j_gene: TRBJ1-5
v_gene: TRBV2
abundance: .
d_gene: .
CDR3aa: CASSPWEQPQHF
CDR3nt: TGTGCCAGCTCCCCTTGGGAACAGCCCCAGCATTTT

j_gene: TRBJ2-1
v_gene: TRBV2
abundance: once
d_gene: TRBD2
CDR3aa: CASSASDLAEPQATVEQFF
CDR3nt: TGTGCCAGCAGTGCATCCGACCTAGCGGAACCCCAAGCGACGGTCGAGCAGTTCTTC

j_gene: TRBJ2-7
v_gene: TRBV6-1
abundance: many
d_gene: .
CDR3aa: CASSELQGGSYEQYF
CDR3nt: TGTGCCAGCAGTGAACTGCAGGGGGGCTCCTACGAGCAGTACTTC

j_gene: TRBJ2-3
v_gene: TRBV6-1
abundance: many
d_gene: .
CDR3aa: CASTRQGRGDTQYF
CDR3nt: TGTGCCAGCACCCGACAGGGGAGGGGAGATACGCAGTATTTT

j_gene: TRBJ2-1
v_gene: TRBV11-2
abundance: .
d_gene: .
CDR3aa: CASSLVGPPSF
CDR3nt: TGTGCCAGCAGCTTAGTGGGACCTCCTTCCTTC

j_gene: TRBJ1-6
v_gene: TRBV2
abundance: .
d_gene: .
CDR3aa: CASSKGGNSPPHF
CDR3nt: TGTGCCAGCAGTAAAGGGGGTAATTCACCCCCCCACTTC

j_gene: TRBJ1-6
v_gene: TRBV11-2
abundance: many
d_gene: .
CDR3aa: CASSFIIGLNNSPLHF
CDR3nt: TGTGCCAGCAGCTTCATCATAGGACTTAATAATTCACCCCTCCACTTT

j_gene: TRBJ2-7
v_gene: TRBV7-2
abundance: .
d_gene: .
CDR3aa: CASSQGVSGVEQYF
CDR3nt: TGTGCCAGCAGCCAGGGGGTTAGCGGGGTCGAGCAGTACTTC

j_gene: TRBJ2-1
v_gene: TRBV20-1
abundance: .
d_gene: .
CDR3aa: CSASRGRRTRGNEQSF
CDR3nt: TGCAGTGCTAGTCGGGGGCGTCGGACGAGAGGCAATGAGCAGTCCTTC